The clone carrying this T cell receptor beta chain was seen many times. Its matching antigen is unknown. This record comes from a study of T-cell reconstitution after alpha-beta-depleted transplantation in children. Trimming shortened V by 0 bases and J by 10 bases, and 10 bases separated the two germline ends. This CDR3 is built from 13 residues. Germline CDR1 reads LGHNA; CDR2 reads YSLEER. Unique molecular identifiers were built into the TCRbeta library. TCRdb redid the calling of the PCR reads with MiXCR, one entry per CDR3 protein. The repertoire includes over 150,000 distinct CDR3 sequences, approximately 7% of them detected once, and just over 5.5% sits in the top ten. Study-level points and caveats: At one year after transplant, newly produced T cells mostly accounted for T-cell counts and diversity.

The chain carries TRBV4-3 and TRBJ2-1; D is uncertain. The sequenced sample was PBMCs, obtained before TCRalphabeta/CD19-depleted stem cell transplant. The sequence was obtained from a boy aged 2 to 10 with acute lymphoblastic leukemia, due to receive a stem cell transplant. CDR3 sequence reads: CASSQDVVGEQFF. In DNA form, the CDR3 reads TGCGCCAGCAGCCAAGATGTGGTTGGGGAGCAGTTCTTC.